Reported below is one T cell receptor beta chain. This sample was included in a study of blood T cells in healthy people across ages. The second PCR ran roughly 7 to 12 cycles with a sample-barcoded 5' primer and J-beta primers. MiXCR, applied by TCRdb to the 5' RACE reads, yields one record per CDR3 protein. Here the sample spans 1.5 million to 2 million distinct CDR3 sequences, roughly 32% being singletons. Germline V gene lookup returns CDR1 SGHNT and CDR2 YYREEE (reference sequence). Losses at the gene ends were 4 bases for V and 4 bases for J; bases not matched to a gene: 8. The CDR3 is 15 residues long.

The genes are TRBV5-4 and TRBJ1-2; 9 positions match TRBD1. The source is a woman in her 30s in good health. Sequencing was performed on blood. DNA for the CDR3: TGTGCCAGCAGCCCACAGGGGGCGCCTCTCTATGGCTACACCTTC. Its translation: CASSPQGAPLYGYTF.